This T cell receptor beta chain derives from a study of T cell responses to AZD1222 COVID-19 vaccine (dated by TCRdb to the early 2020s). A note on the overall study: A total of just over 230 trial participants underwent TCR sequencing, of whom approximately 200 had received two doses of AZD1222 and about 25 had received two doses of the MenACWY control vaccine. Trial participants were enrolled by age into 18-55, 56-69 and 70-plus year subgroups, with roughly 160, 29 and 62 TCR-sequenced participants respectively. Study-wide findings and limitations: Conclusions about previously exposed vaccinees are limited because only a handful of AZD1222 recipients were SARS-CoV-2 seropositive at baseline. The vaccine-associated CD4 TCRs covered the entire spike protein, and the dominant responses fell in regions 160-218 and 743-854. The 56-69-year group was small, and its depth increase did not reach significance, likely because of low power. Most participants were white British and females outnumbered males, and the authors suggested that clonal diversity may have been underestimated. Reportedly, almost half of the unique spike-specific TCRs recognized epitopes lying outside the regions that are mutated in the B.1.351 and B.1.1.7 variants. Because no day 14 peak-response samples were available, repertoires were characterized only after the peak T cell response. After two AZD1222 doses, spike-specific TCR breadth and depth were significantly higher than at day 0 and than in MenACWY recipients.

V loses 2 bases of germline sequence and J loses 0 bases, and the interval between the two ends is 8 bases. The CDR3 holds 16 amino acids from the cysteine to the phenylalanine. Only the CDR3 part of the read is kept: 48 bases, read in frame from the first base. CDR1 and CDR2 were assigned from the germline V gene as MNHEY and SVGAGI. The meaning of the sample's time point label: about 28 days (+/-7) after the second vaccine dose. AZD1222 recipients given second doses at about 4 weeks or at about 12 weeks were pooled, since spike-specific TCR depth and breadth were not found to differ between the two schedules. Vaccinee samples came from UK trials COV001 and COV002, including a single-blind randomized controlled phase 2/3 trial of AZD1222 (ChAdOx1 nCoV-19) in healthy adults. Trial participant PBMC samples were collected at day 0 and day 28 after the second dose for TCRbeta chain sequencing. The CDR3 regions of human TCRbeta chains were subjected to immunosequencing. The authors' analysis ran thus. TCRs in the repertoires were compared against a reference library of SARS-CoV-2-specific TCRs that had been generated with the MIRA antigen-specificity platform. Breadth was defined as the fraction of unique TCRs that were SARS-CoV-2-associated. Depth was defined as the fraction of total T cells that were SARS-CoV-2-associated. Each spike-specific TCR was assigned to its reactive spike region and to a CD4 or CD8 class using the MIRA data. Log10-transformed breadth and depth values were compared by one-way ANOVA with Sidak's multiple comparisons tests. In its TCRdb copy, this immuneACCESS table keeps in-frame sequences only and misses some clones. Where compared with another copy, unresolved V genes explain less than half of these, and the others have no known cause. That table supplies the V and J calls and clone size; D and trimming were determined from the DNA. Across this sample there are about 88,000 clones, with 90% seen only once. About 5.4% of the sample lies in the top ten.

There are a few counts of this clone. No cognate antigen has been identified for it. Base-call qualities are not available, and no considerably larger clone is one nucleotide away. The clonotype comes from an adult who received the AZD1222 COVID-19 vaccine. The source material was peripheral blood, sampled 28 days after the second AZD1222 dose. The sequence is built from TRBV6-5 and TRBJ2-6; no D gene can be assigned with confidence. The CDR3 protein: CASSYGQVSGANVLTF. Read as DNA, the sequence is TGTGCCAGCAGTTACGGGCAGGTCTCTGGGGCCAACGTCCTGACTTTC.